Shown below are 14 T cell receptor beta chains from a single sample sequenced in a study of control samples from healthy donors and cancer patients. Generated by immunoSEQ multiplex PCR, the TCRdb table keeps only in-frame clones and is missing some. This sample yields approximately 170,000 clones, of which 90% are seen a single time; roughly 1.3% belongs to the top ten. Sequenced: blood. These receptors were obtained from a woman between 50 and 59 years old in good health.

The rearrangement links TRBV18 to TRBJ2-5, with TRBD1 identical over 7 bases. CDR3 size: 15 residues. The ends lost 0 bases at V and 2 bases at J; junction bases unmatched: 3. Germline V CDR1 and CDR2: KGHSH, LQKENI. The CDR3 DNA reads as TGTGCCAGCTCACCACCCGGGACAGCTCAAGAGACCCAGTACTTC. It is translated as CASSPPGTAQETQYF.

The chain is built from TRBV27 and TRBJ1-3, with 7 bases identical to TRBD1. Germline lookup yields CDR1 MNHEY and CDR2 SMNVEV (reference sequence). V shed 5 bases and J 2 bases; nucleotides not matched to a gene: 6. CDR3 length equals 15 residues. The CDR3 reads CASSRTGVPGNTIYF. CDR3 nucleotides: TGTGCCAGCAGTAGAACAGGGGTACCTGGAAACACCATATATTTT.

The rearrangement links TRBV28 to TRBJ2-7; D tentatively fits TRBD1 or TRBD2 (7 bases each). Germline V gene sequence: CDR1 MDHEN, CDR2 SYDVKM. V lost 4 bases and J lost 5, with 18 bases in between. The CDR3 has 15 residues. The CDR3 nucleotides are TGTGCCAGCAGTTCAGGGGGAGGGCCGGTCCACGAGCAGTACTTC. This translates into CASSSGGGPVHEQYF.

The chain links TRBV5-5 to TRBJ2-4; D might be TRBD1 or TRBD2, each matching 5 bases. Germline V gene sequence: CDR1 SGHKS, CDR2 YYEKEE (reference sequence). V dropped 6 bases and J dropped 8 bases, with 15 bases sitting between them. CDR3 length: 13 amino acids. The CDR3 reads CASTIRDPDIQYF. CDR3 bases: TGTGCCAGCACCATCCGGGACCCGGACATTCAGTACTTC.

The chain uses TRBV15 and TRBJ2-7; D perhaps matches TRBD2 (6 bases). CDR1 and CDR2 (germline): LNHNV, YYDKDF (reference sequence). V lost 3 bases and J 5 bases, leaving 14 bases between the germline ends. The CDR3 sequence is 14 residues long. The DNA for the CDR3 is TGTGCCACCAGCAGGGGGACTCCGTTGGACGAGCAGTACTTC. Its translation is CATSRGTPLDEQYF. The full variable domain, in which reference TRBV15 and TRBJ2-7 provide the parts outside the CDR3, is DAMVIQNPRYQVTQFGKPVTLSCSQTLNHNVMYWYQQKSSQAPKLLFHYYDKDFNNEADTPDNFQSRRPNTSFCFLDIRSPGLGDTAMYLCATSRGTPLDEQYFGPGTRLTVT.

The chain couples TRBV11-2 to TRBJ1-2; D is perhaps TRBD1 (5 bases). Germline CDR1 is SGHAT and CDR2 is FQNNGV. The CDR3 covers 11 residues. V lost 4 bases and J 7 bases, leaving 7 bases between the germline ends. As DNA, the CDR3 is TGTGCCAGCAGCTCAGGGTTTGGCTACACCTTC. It specifies CASSSGFGYTF. The full variable domain, in which reference TRBV11-2 and TRBJ1-2 provide the parts outside the CDR3, is EAGVAQSPRYKIIEKRQSVAFWCNPISGHATLYWYQQILGQGPKLLIQFQNNGVVDDSQLPKDRFSAERLKGVDSTLKIQPAKLEDSAVYLCASSSGFGYTFGSGTRLTVV.

This clone was picked up one time. The V call is TRBV28, the J call TRBJ2-3, with 9 bases that match TRBD2. The J segment lost 3 bases and the V segment lost 1 base, leaving 5 bases of the junction unmatched. The CDR3 is 16 residues long. Germline-derived CDR1 and CDR2 are MDHEN and SYDVKM. This CDR3 is CASSLSRGLATDTQYF. For the CDR3, the DNA is TGTGCCAGCAGTTTATCAAGGGGACTAGCAACAGATACGCAGTATTTT.

J is TRBJ1-1 and V is TRBV5-4, with a possible D match to TRBD1 (5 bases). The CDR3 has 17 residues. From germline, CDR1 is SGHNT and CDR2 YYREEE (reference sequence). The V end was cut by 2 bases, the J end by 0 bases, with 17 bases between. The CDR3 reads CASSFLRGPNLNTEAFF. The CDR3 DNA is TGTGCCAGCAGCTTTCTAAGGGGACCAAATCTGAACACTGAAGCTTTCTTT. Full variable domain (rest looked up from reference TRBV5-4 and TRBJ1-1): ETGVTQSPTHLIKTRGQQVTLRCSSQSGHNTVSWYQQALGQGPQFIFQYYREEENGRGNFPPRFSGLQFPNYSSELNVNALELDDSALYLCASSFLRGPNLNTEAFFGQGTRLTVV.

The chain employs TRBV3-1 (or the pseudogene TRBV3-2) and TRBJ2-4; 10 nucleotides match TRBD2. Germline CDR1 LGHDT, CDR2 YNNKEL (reference sequence). The CDR3 runs to 18 residues. The V segment lost 2 bases and the J segment 7 bases; nucleotides outside the gene matches: 14. CDR3 bases: TGTGCCAGCAGCCAAAGGGGACCCTTGGGACTAGCGTTGAACATTCAGTACTTC. Its protein is CASSQRGPLGLALNIQYF.

V is TRBV7-2 and J is TRBJ2-7; D might be TRBD1 (6 bases). V lost 4 bases, J lost 0 bases, and 10 bases lay in between. CDR3 length equals 14 residues. Germline values: CDR1 SGHTA, CDR2 FQGNSA. The CDR3 nucleotides read TGTGCCAGCAGCTCCGGGACAAGCTCCTACGAGCAGTACTTC. This sequence encodes CASSSGTSSYEQYF.

The chain is built from TRBV6-4 and TRBJ2-7; TRBD1 aligns across 8 bases. The V gene end was trimmed by 2 bases and the J gene end by 5 bases; junction bases not matched to a gene: 20. This CDR3 is built from 19 residues. CDR1 and CDR2 from the germline V gene are MRHNA and SNTAGT. The chain's CDR3 is CASSDPNGRMTGDSDEQYF. The DNA of the CDR3 is TGTGCCAGCAGTGACCCAAATGGACGCATGACAGGGGATTCAGACGAGCAGTACTTC.

The rearrangement uses TRBV25-1 and TRBJ2-5, with D uncertain. The germline V and J ends were trimmed by 4 bases and 5 bases, with 5 bases remaining between them. Germline CDR1 MGHDK, CDR2 SYGVNS. The CDR3 spans 11 residues. CDR3 loop: CASSGLETQYF. The CDR3 bases are TGTGCCAGCAGTGGCCTGGAGACCCAGTACTTC.

The chain links TRBV2 to TRBJ1-1; D is unresolved. Germline CDR1 is SNHLY and CDR2 is FYNNEI. V was clipped by 2 bases and J by 10 bases, with 8 bases between them. The CDR3 has 11 amino acids. The CDR3 is CASSEREGAFF. The DNA for the CDR3 is TGTGCCAGCAGTGAACGTGAAGGAGCTTTCTTT.

V gene TRBV5-7 combines with J gene TRBJ1-1, with 9 bases that match TRBD1. TRBV5-7 is flagged as an ORF with uncertain function. Germline trimming cut 4 bases from V and 5 bases from J; bases unmatched to any gene: 6. The CDR3 loop spans 14 amino acids. CDR3 coding DNA: TGTGCCAGCAGCGGATACAGGGGGCGGACTGAAGCTTTCTTT. Translation gives CASSGYRGRTEAFF.